The 14 T cell receptor beta chains presented below share a single source sample, sequenced in a study of cytotoxic CD8 clonotypes in ibrutinib-treated CLL. Here immunoSEQ multiplex PCR was the method, and the copy in TCRdb shows in-frame clones only, minus some. The table has tens of thousands of clones, 65% seen once; the top ten hold roughly a fifth. Source: PBMCs, taken after 24 months of ibrutinib treatment. These receptors originate from a human donor with chronic lymphocytic leukemia.

The gene calls are TRBV6-6 and TRBJ1-4; D is unclear. The germline V gene encodes CDR1 MNHNY and CDR2 SVGAGI (reference sequence). The CDR3 consists of 14 residues. V was shortened by 6 bases and J by 2 bases, with 10 bases between the two germline ends. CDR3 sequence (DNA): TGTGCCAGCAGCCGAGCAAGCACTAATGAAAAACTGTTTTTT. Its translation is CASSRASTNEKLFF.

V usage is TRBV28 and J usage is TRBJ1-3; tentative D call: TRBD1 (6 bases). The CDR3 sequence is 17 residues long. Per germline, CDR1 MDHEN and CDR2 SYDVKM. V was trimmed by 1 base and J by 4 bases, leaving 17 bases between them. The CDR3 DNA follows: TGTGCCAGCAGTTTATATGGGGGCCCCGGGAGGGGAAACACCATATATTTT. It encodes CASSLYGGPGRGNTIYF.

The chain carries TRBV19 and TRBJ1-2; a possible D gene is TRBD1 (6 bases). V lost 1 base to trimming and J lost 2 bases, with 8 bases between them. This CDR3 has 14 amino acids. Germline V gene lookup returns CDR1 LNHDA and CDR2 SQIVND (reference sequence). The CDR3: CASSIVGANYGYTF. The DNA for the CDR3 is TGTGCCAGTAGTATAGTGGGGGCCAACTATGGCTACACCTTC.

The chain is built from TRBV4-2 and TRBJ2-7; 7 bases are a match to TRBD1. Germline CDR1 and CDR2: LGHNA and YNFKEQ. V shed 0 bases, J shed 0 bases, and the junction held 2 bases outside the gene matches. CDR3 length: 15 amino acids. The CDR3 loop is CASSQDGDSSYEQYF. In nucleotides, the CDR3 is TGTGCCAGCAGCCAAGATGGGGACAGCTCCTACGAGCAGTACTTC.

The V and J genes are TRBV5-1 and TRBJ1-1; weak D call: TRBD1 (6 bases). Trimming removed 5 bases from V and 1 base from J, with 18 bases in between. The germline V gene has CDR1 SGHRS and CDR2 YFSETQ. This CDR3 has 16 residues. CDR3 sequence: CASSSGQGRGNTEAFF. In DNA form, the CDR3 reads TGCGCCAGCAGTTCTGGTCAGGGGAGAGGGAACACTGAAGCTTTCTTT.

The rearrangement links TRBV9 to TRBJ2-7; D remains unclear. This CDR3 is 14 amino acids long. From germline, CDR1 is SGDLS and CDR2 YYNGEE. Trimming took off 4 bases at V and 0 bases at J, with 11 bases between the two ends. CDR3: CASSSGPLSYEQYF. The CDR3 DNA is TGTGCCAGCAGCTCCGGCCCCCTCTCCTACGAGCAGTACTTC.

This sequence joins TRBV28 and TRBJ1-1; 8 bases map to TRBD1. CDR3 length: 16 amino acids. The germline V gene has CDR1 MDHEN and CDR2 SYDVKM. Trimming cost V 3 bases and J 7 bases; bases outside gene matches: 13. CDR3 in DNA: TGTGCCAGCAGTTTCCAAGACTACAGGGGGGCCGATGAAGCTTTCTTT. Amino acids: CASSFQDYRGADEAFF.

V gene TRBV7-6 combines with J gene TRBJ2-5; D not certain. The CDR3 runs 14 residues. Trimming took off 5 bases at V and 3 bases at J, with 13 bases between the two ends. Germline V gene lookup returns CDR1 SGHVS and CDR2 FNYEAQ. CDR3 nucleotides: TGTGCCAGCAGCGTCGGCCGGAGAAAAGAGACCCAGTACTTC. Translating it yields CASSVGRRKETQYF.

This chain connects TRBV9 to TRBJ1-6, with D unclear. Germline values: CDR1 SGDLS, CDR2 YYNGEE. V was clipped by 0 bases and J by 11 bases, with 9 bases between them. This CDR3 spans 13 amino acids. The CDR3 nucleotides are TGTGCCAGCAGCGTAGGTGAGGGTACACCCCTCCACTTT. Translation: CASSVGEGTPLHF.

V is TRBV2 and J is TRBJ2-1; TRBD2 matches 8 bases. The CDR3 length is 14 residues. The germline CDR1 and CDR2 sequences are SNHLY and FYNNEI. V shed 4 bases, J shed 6 bases, and the junction held 5 bases outside the gene matches. CDR3: CASSGGLGGNEQFF. CDR3 in DNA: TGTGCCAGCAGTGGGGGACTAGGAGGCAATGAGCAGTTCTTC.

The rearrangement links TRBV10-3 to TRBJ1-5; D not certain. The CDR3 runs 12 residues. CDR1 ENHRY and CDR2 SYGVKD come from the germline V gene. With 7 bases removed from V and 3 bases from J, the gap between germline ends came to 7 bases. The CDR3 DNA reads TGTGCCATCAAAGGGCCCAATCAGCCCCAGCATTTT. Translating it yields CAIKGPNQPQHF.

The rearrangement joins TRBV18 to TRBJ1-1; D is undetermined. Germline CDR1 is KGHSH and CDR2 is LQKENI. The V end was cut by 1 base, the J end by 0 bases, with 6 bases between. The CDR3 is 14 residues long. The CDR3 reads CASSPLSVNTEAFF. In nucleotides, the CDR3 is TGTGCCAGCTCACCACTCTCGGTGAACACTGAAGCTTTCTTT.

The chain recombines TRBV7-8 with TRBJ1-1, with 8 bases fitting TRBD1. From germline, CDR1 is SGHVS and CDR2 FQNEAQ. V lost 1 base and J lost 5; bases outside the gene matches: 3. The CDR3 spans 14 residues. As DNA, the CDR3 is TGTGCCAGCAGCTTAGACAGGGGGGGGACTGAAGCTTTCTTT. It is translated as CASSLDRGGTEAFF.

V usage is TRBV30 and J usage is TRBJ1-2; D is undetermined. Germline CDR1 reads GTSNPN; CDR2 reads SVGIG (reference sequence). Trimming took off 0 bases at V and 8 bases at J, with 10 bases between the two ends. The CDR3 runs to 12 residues. The CDR3 DNA reads TGTGCCTGGAGTGTAACTACCGCGGGCTACACCTTC. As protein: CAWSVTTAGYTF.